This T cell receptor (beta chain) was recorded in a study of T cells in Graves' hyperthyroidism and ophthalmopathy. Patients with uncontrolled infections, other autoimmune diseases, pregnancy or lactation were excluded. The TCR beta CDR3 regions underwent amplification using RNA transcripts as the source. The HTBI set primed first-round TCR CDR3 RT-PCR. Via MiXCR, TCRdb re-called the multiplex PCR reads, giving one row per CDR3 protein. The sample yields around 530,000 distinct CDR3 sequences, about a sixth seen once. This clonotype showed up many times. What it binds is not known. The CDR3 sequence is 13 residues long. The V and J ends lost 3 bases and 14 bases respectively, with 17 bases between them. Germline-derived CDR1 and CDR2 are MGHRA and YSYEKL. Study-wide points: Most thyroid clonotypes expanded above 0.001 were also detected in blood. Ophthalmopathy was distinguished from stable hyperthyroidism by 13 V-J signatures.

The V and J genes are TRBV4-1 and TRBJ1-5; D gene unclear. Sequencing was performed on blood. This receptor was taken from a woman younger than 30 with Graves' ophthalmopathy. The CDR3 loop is CASSQNPESLKHF. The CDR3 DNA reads TGCGCCAGCAGCCAGAATCCGGAGAGCCTTAAGCATTTT.